The source of this TCR beta chain is a study of cytomegalovirus exposure and HLA in healthy donors. This clone occurred a few times. Its antigen remains unidentified. This CDR3 contains 17 residues. Unmatched junction bases numbered 7, after V lost 3 bases and J lost 0 bases. CDR1 and CDR2 from the germline V gene are SQVTM and ANQGSEA. Study findings and constraints: Links to common viral pathogens appeared, in a later analysis, for several of the most significant clusters.

All donors participated as healthy donors of bone marrow. The PCR was carried out with 60 Vbeta primers and 13 Jbeta primers. Some clones are missing from TCRdb's copy, which holds only in-frame ones; the method was immunoSEQ multiplex PCR. Found here are around 120,000 clones, roughly 70% of them singletons; the top ten hold about a tenth. The J gene is TRBJ2-1, the V gene TRBV29-1; TRBD2 agrees at 11 bases. The sequence derives from a man aged 40-49 years in good health and CMV-seropositive. The sample was PBMCs. Written as DNA, the CDR3 is TGCAGCGTTGAGTCGGCTAGCGGGAGGACCTCCTACAATGAGCAGTTCTTC. This translates into CSVESASGRTSYNEQFF.